This TCR beta chain was sequenced in a study of T cells in localized non-small cell lung cancer (dated by TCRdb to about 2020). As for the study more broadly: Comparing tumors with uninvolved tumor-adjacent lungs, the study looked at the T cell repertoires of hundreds of patients with early-stage NSCLC. The cohort consisted of approximately 220 treatment-naive NSCLC patients whose localized lung tumors had been resected. The mean age of the NSCLC patients was 60 to 85 years, with approximately 130 men and 85 to 110 women.

At diagnosis, peripheral blood, uninvolved tumor-adjacent lung and tumor were collected and stored as a combination of fresh-frozen and FFPE material. For TCR repertoire profiling, blood samples were analyzed in the form of peripheral blood mononuclear cells. Results and caveats for the whole study, not just this receptor: Because the study design was exploratory, TCR variables were selected using unadjusted p-values without false-discovery rate correction. Uninvolved tumor-adjacent lung showed the highest T cell clonality, higher than tumor, which suggests more focused antigenic responses in the adjacent lung. A median of around 60 of the top 100 tumor clones turned up in the paired uninvolved adjacent lung, and some 28 of those clones also ranked among the top 100 of that same adjacent lung. Higher T cell density in blood was associated with longer overall survival, whereas higher clonality in adjacent lung was associated with shorter survival. Multi-region tumor sequencing was not performed, so intratumor heterogeneity could not be excluded.

There are 19 amino acids in the CDR3, from cysteine to phenylalanine inclusive. CDR3 DNA is the only sequence kept; it has 57 bases, read in frame from the first base. Relative to germline, V is missing 3 bases and J is missing 1 base, with 14 bases of the junction outside any gene match. The germline V gene gives CDR1 as SGHRS and CDR2 as YFSETQ. Of note for this clone: Its antigen target is currently unknown. No per-base quality is available; no much larger clone lies one base away.

TCR beta CDR3 regions were sequenced from DNA using the immunoSEQ Assay. Concerning the study's data processing: T cell density was computed as TCR beta template counts normalized to usable DNA estimated by amplifying housekeeping genes. Using the preseqR package, richness was estimated by extrapolating to 120,000 templates for tissue samples and 400,000 templates for PBMC samples. Clonality was taken to be one minus Pielou's evenness. To identify tissue-enriched TCRs, differential abundance testing was run on productive amino-acid clonotypes with a minimum total count of 5 and an alpha of 0.1. The Jaccard Index and the Morisita Overlap Index were used to quantify repertoire overlap between compartments. GLIPH clustered TCR beta CDR3s with public tetramer-defined viral CDR3s; viral motifs required at least three viral sequences plus V-gene enrichment. TCRdb mirrors the immuneACCESS table, restricted to in-frame sequences. Some clones are absent from its copies; in checked studies, under half trace to an unresolved V gene, and the reason for the others is unknown. That table furnishes V, J and clone size, whereas the DNA furnished D and trimming. A total of 15,000 or so clones appear in this sample, about 90% of them only once. Approximately 25% of the sample is held by the ten biggest clonotypes.

Sequenced material: peripheral blood mononuclear cells, taken before any cancer treatment. The sequence joins TRBV5-1 to TRBJ2-2, with 8 bases aligning to TRBD2. The TCR was taken from a male donor older than 55 with stage II lung adenocarcinoma. The CDR3 has the sequence CASSSREGKLAVNTGELFF. The DNA sequence reads TGCGCCAGCAGCTCGAGGGAGGGTAAACTAGCGGTGAACACCGGGGAGCTGTTTTTT.